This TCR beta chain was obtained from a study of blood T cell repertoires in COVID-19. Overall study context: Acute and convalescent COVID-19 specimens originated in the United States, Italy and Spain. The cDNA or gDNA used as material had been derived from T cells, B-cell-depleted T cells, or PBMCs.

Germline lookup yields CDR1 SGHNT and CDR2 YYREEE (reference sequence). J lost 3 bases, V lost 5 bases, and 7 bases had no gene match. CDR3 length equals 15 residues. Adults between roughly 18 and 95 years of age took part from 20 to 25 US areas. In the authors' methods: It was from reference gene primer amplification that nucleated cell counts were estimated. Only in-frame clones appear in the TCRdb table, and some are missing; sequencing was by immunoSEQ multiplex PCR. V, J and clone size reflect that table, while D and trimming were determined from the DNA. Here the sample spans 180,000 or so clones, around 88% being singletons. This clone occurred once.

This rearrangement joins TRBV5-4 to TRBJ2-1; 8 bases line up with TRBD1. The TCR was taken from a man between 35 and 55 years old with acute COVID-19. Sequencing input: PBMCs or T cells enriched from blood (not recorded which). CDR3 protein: CASRSDRGSYNEQFF. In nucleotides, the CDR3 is TGTGCCAGCAGATCCGACAGGGGAAGCTACAATGAGCAGTTCTTC. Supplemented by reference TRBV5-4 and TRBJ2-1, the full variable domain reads ETGVTQSPTHLIKTRGQQVTLRCSSQSGHNTVSWYQQALGQGPQFIFQYYREEENGRGNFPPRFSGLQFPNYSSELNVNALELDDSALYLCASRSDRGSYNEQFFGPGTRLTVL.